These T cell receptor beta chains were read from a single sample in a study of T-cell memory formation after mild COVID-19. TCRdb used MiXCR to reprocess the 5' RACE reads, holding one entry per CDR3 protein. The table records hundreds of thousands of distinct CDR3 sequences, roughly 22% of them present only once. Source material: PBMCs or a T cell subset sorted from them (not recorded which). The receptors were gathered from an adult woman who had mild COVID-19 (a few samples of this study predate the infection). Cell type and time point are not known. Each CDR3 is given with its conserved first and last residue.

>TRBV24-1|TRBJ2-2
CATSLTGDPANTGELFF
>TRBV7-2|TRBJ2-2
CASSLEVSLVGTGELFF
>TRBV18|TRBJ1-2
CASSRDGTGAGYTF
>TRBV12-3/TRBV12-4|TRBJ1-2
CASSLGRENYGYTF
>TRBV19|TRBJ2-7
CASAMAAGLSYEQYF
>TRBV13|TRBJ2-5
CASSSGRPSETQYF
>TRBV20-1|TRBJ1-1
CSALDRNTEAFF
>TRBV6-6|TRBJ2-1
CASSPQQGARSSSSSYNEQFF
>TRBV3-1|TRBJ1-2
CASSYGSVAAYGYTF
>TRBV20-1|TRBJ2-1
CSARVWGWNEQFF
>TRBV7-9|TRBJ1-1
CASSYPTPGERDTEAFF
>TRBV30|TRBJ2-1
CAWSVASGPYNEQFF
>TRBV7-2|TRBJ2-1
CASSLTGLYNEQFF
>TRBV5-4|TRBJ2-1
CASSLPGQGYNEQFF
>TRBV5-5|TRBJ1-6
CASSSGGLRNSPLHF
>TRBV5-4|TRBJ2-3
CASSLVSGDTQYF
>TRBV29-1|TRBJ2-1
CSVDLAEATYNEQFF
>TRBV12-3/TRBV12-4|TRBJ2-3
CASSLGTSGRRGTDTQYF
>TRBV7-9|TRBJ2-6
CASATFGPNVLTF
>TRBV5-6|TRBJ2-7
CASSLAGVGLAYEQYF
>TRBV9|TRBJ2-3
CASSVAPGGGADTQYF
>TRBV5-6|TRBJ1-1
CASSPVDRGRNTEAFF
>TRBV5-4|TRBJ2-7
CASSHLPGAWAEQYF
>TRBV4-1|TRBJ2-7
CASSPRGIRDRGSYEQYF
>TRBV5-1|TRBJ2-2
CASSTGTVTGELFF
>TRBV7-2|TRBJ2-5
CASSTGTSEGTQYF
>TRBV2|TRBJ1-2
CASRGSRERDYTF
>TRBV25-1|TRBJ1-2
CASTMMRRVRKMYGYTF
>TRBV20-1|TRBJ2-7
CSANRGGSYEQYF
>TRBV20-1|TRBJ2-3
CSAANGDTQYF
>TRBV5-1|TRBJ1-2
CASSDGTAEYGYTF
>TRBV24-1|TRBJ1-1
CATSDFGGSEAFF
>TRBV5-1|TRBJ2-7
CASSLTGLTMEEQYF
>TRBV6-2/TRBV6-3|TRBJ1-2
CASALTVSYGYTF
>TRBV10-3|TRBJ2-7
CAIRDRGPGYEQYF
>TRBV11-2|TRBJ2-1
CASSPGQGRDNEQFF
>TRBV5-1|TRBJ1-1
CASSSGGGTEAFF
>TRBV3-1|TRBJ2-2
CASSQESGRIVTGELFF
>TRBV7-3|TRBJ2-3
CASSLKGLAGGRRTDTQYF
>TRBV15|TRBJ2-2
CATRSLAGRTGELFF
>TRBV20-1|TRBJ1-2
CSASGRDADYGYTF